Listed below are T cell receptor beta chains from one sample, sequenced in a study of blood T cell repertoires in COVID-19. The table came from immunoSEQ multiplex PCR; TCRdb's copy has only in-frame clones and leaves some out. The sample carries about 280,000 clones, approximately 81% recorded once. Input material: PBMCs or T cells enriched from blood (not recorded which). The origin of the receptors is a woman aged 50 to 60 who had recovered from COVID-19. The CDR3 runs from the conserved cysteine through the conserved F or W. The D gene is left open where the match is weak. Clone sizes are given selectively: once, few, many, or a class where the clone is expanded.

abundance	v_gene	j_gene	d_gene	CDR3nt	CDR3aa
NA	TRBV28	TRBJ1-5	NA	TGTGCCAGCAGGGGGCAGAAGAGCAATCAGCCCCAGCATTTT	CASRGQKSNQPQHF
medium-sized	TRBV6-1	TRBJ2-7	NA	TGTGCCAGCAGTGAAGCAGGGTCAGGGGCGTACGAGCAGTACTTC	CASSEAGSGAYEQYF
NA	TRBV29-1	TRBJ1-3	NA	TGCAGCGTTGAAGATACACGGTCAGGCGAATCTGGAAACACCATATATTTT	CSVEDTRSGESGNTIYF
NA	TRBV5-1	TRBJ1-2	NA	TGCGCCAGCAGCTTGGGAGAGTTTAGAAGCTATGGCTACACCTTC	CASSLGEFRSYGYTF
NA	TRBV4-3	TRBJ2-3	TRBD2	TGCGCCAGCAGCCAAGATGGAGGGAGGGGAATGGGCACAGATACGCAGTATTTT	CASSQDGGRGMGTDTQYF
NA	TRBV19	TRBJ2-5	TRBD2	TGTGCCAGTAGTATAGACGGCGGGAGCGGGGAGACCCAGTACTTC	CASSIDGGSGETQYF
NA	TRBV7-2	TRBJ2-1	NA	TGTGCCAGCAGCTTACAGCCCCAGGGGATGGGGAATGAGCAGTTCTTC	CASSLQPQGMGNEQFF
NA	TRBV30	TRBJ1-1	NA	TGTGCCTGGAGGGGGAGACGGGGGGCTGTGAACACTGAAGCTTTCTTT	CAWRGRRGAVNTEAFF
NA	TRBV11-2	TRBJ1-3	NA	TGTGCCAGCAAGGGACTCAGGGCGCCTGGAAACACCATATATTTT	CASKGLRAPGNTIYF
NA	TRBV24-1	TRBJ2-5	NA	TGTGCCACCAGTCCCGGCGGACAAGAGACCCAGTACTTC	CATSPGGQETQYF
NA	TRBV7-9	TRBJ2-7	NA	TGTGCCAGCAGCTTAGGTAGGGACATCCGCTACGAGCAGTACTTC	CASSLGRDIRYEQYF
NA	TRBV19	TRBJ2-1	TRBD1	TGTGCCAGTAGTCCGGGACAGCTCAATGAGCAGTTCTTC	CASSPGQLNEQFF